This TCR beta chain was obtained from a study of radiotherapy plus CTLA-4 blockade in lung cancer. The CDR3 length is 15 residues. The germline V gene has CDR1 SGHNT and CDR2 YENEEA. V lost 5 bases, J lost 5 bases, and 16 bases lay in between. Sequencing used immunoSEQ multiplex PCR; TCRdb keeps in-frame clones, though not all of them. The data show over 85,000 clones, roughly 80% seen once. The chain is built from TRBV11-3 and TRBJ2-1, with D possibly being TRBD2 (6 bases). Sequencing used peripheral blood, obtained from a patient treated with radiotherapy plus ipilimumab. This TCR derives from a human donor with non-small cell lung cancer that progressed on radiotherapy plus ipilimumab. The CDR3 sequence: CASSPAGTGDNEQFF. The CDR3 region has the DNA TGTGCCAGCAGCCCCGCGGGAACAGGAGACAATGAGCAGTTCTTC.